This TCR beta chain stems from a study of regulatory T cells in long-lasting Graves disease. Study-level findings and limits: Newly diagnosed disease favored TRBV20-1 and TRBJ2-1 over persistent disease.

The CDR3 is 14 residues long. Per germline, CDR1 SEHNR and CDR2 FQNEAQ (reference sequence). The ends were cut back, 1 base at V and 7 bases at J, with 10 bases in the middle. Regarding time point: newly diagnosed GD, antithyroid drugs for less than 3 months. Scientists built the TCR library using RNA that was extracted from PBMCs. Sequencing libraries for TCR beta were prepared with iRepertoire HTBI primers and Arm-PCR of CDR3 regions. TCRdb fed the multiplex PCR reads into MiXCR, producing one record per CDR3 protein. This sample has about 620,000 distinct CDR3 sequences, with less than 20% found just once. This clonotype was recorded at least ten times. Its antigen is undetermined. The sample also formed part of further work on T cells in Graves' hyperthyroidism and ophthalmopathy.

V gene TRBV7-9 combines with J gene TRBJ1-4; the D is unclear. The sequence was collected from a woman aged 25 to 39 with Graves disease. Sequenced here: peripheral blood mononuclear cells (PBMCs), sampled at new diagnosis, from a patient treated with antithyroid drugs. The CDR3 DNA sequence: TGTGCCAGCAGCTTAGAGGAGGTCGGTGAAAAACTGTTTTTT. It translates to CASSLEEVGEKLFF.